This entry describes one T cell receptor (beta chain). This specimen belongs to a study of blood T cell repertoires in COVID-19. TCRdb's copy holds only in-frame clones and misses some; the assay was immunoSEQ multiplex PCR. The sample records under 300,000 clones, roughly 82% being singletons. V dropped 0 bases and J dropped 4; count of bases not matched to a gene: 9. This CDR3 contains 16 residues. Germline V lookup: CDR1 MNHEY, CDR2 SVGAGI. The genes are TRBV6-5 and TRBJ2-7, with 7 positions matching TRBD2. The sample was peripheral blood. The source of this sequence is a man older than 75 with acute or convalescent COVID-19. CDR3: CASSYSTKGGLYEQYF. The CDR3 region has the DNA TGTGCCAGCAGTTACTCGACTAAGGGAGGGTTGTACGAGCAGTACTTC.